This entry is about one TCR beta chain. The junction differs from germline at one of its ends, possibly a read error. Method: immunoSEQ multiplex PCR; TCRdb's copy keeps in-frame clones and lacks some. The table includes about 97,000 clones, over 75% detected once. Germline loops: CDR1 SGDLS, CDR2 YYNGEE. CDR3 length: 15 amino acids. These data are taken from a study of graft-versus-host responses after intestinal transplantation. Study details: Multivisceral, liver-intestinal, or isolated intestinal transplants were performed in recipients.

The TCR originated in a human patient who received an intestinal transplant, so some T cells may come from the graft donor. This specimen was PBMCs, taken about 450 days after intestinal transplant. The genes are TRBV9 and TRBJ2-2, with a tentative D call TRBD1 (5 bases). CDR3 nucleotide sequence: TGTGCCAGCAGCGTAGGGGGCCTTAACACCAGGGAGCTGTTTTTT. Translated: CASSVGGLNTRELFF.